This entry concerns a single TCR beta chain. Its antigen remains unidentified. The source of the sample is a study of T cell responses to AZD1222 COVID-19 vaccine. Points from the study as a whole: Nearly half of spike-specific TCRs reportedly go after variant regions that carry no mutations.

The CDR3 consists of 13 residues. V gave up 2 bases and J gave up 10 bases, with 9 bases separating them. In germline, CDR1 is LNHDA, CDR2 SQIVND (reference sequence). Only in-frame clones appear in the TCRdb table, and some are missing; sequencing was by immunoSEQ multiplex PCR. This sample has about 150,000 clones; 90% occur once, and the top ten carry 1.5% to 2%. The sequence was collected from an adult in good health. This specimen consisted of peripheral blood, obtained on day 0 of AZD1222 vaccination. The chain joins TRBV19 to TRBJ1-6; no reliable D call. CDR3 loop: CASSITDSSPLHF. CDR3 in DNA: TGTGCCAGTAGTATAACGGATTCGTCACCCCTCCACTTT.